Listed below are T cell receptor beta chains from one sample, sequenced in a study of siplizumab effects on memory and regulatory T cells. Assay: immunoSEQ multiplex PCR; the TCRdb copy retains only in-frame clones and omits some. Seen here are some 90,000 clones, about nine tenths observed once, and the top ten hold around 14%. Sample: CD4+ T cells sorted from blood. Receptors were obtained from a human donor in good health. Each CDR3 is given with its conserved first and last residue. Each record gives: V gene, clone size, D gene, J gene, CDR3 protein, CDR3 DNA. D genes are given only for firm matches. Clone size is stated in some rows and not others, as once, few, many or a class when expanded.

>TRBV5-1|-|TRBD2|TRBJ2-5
CASRGLAGGKQETQYF
TGCGCCAGCAGAGGTCTAGCGGGAGGGAAACAAGAGACCCAGTACTTC
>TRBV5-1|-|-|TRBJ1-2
CASSFGRGYGYTF
TGCGCCAGCAGCTTCGGGAGGGGGTATGGCTACACCTTC
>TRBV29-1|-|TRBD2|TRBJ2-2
CSVASGTNTGELFF
TGCAGCGTTGCGAGCGGGACGAACACCGGGGAGCTGTTTTTT
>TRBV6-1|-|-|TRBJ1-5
CASSDGQLSNQPQHF
TGTGCCAGCAGTGATGGACAGCTTAGCAATCAGCCCCAGCATTTT
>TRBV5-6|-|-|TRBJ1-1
CASSLRGTGAEAFF
TGTGCCAGCAGCTTGAGGGGGACGGGCGCTGAAGCTTTCTTT
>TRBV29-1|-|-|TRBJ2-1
CSVRTESSYNEQFF
TGCAGCGTTCGGACAGAGAGCTCCTACAATGAGCAGTTCTTC
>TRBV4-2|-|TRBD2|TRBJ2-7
CASSQGASGSMYEQYF
TGTGCCAGCAGCCAAGGGGCTAGCGGGAGCATGTACGAGCAGTACTTC
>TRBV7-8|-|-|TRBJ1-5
CASSSPTWDQPQHF
TGTGCCAGCAGCTCCCCGACCTGGGATCAGCCCCAGCATTTT
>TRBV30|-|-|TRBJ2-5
CAWSVFGVGETQYF
TGTGCCTGGAGTGTCTTCGGGGTCGGGGAGACCCAGTACTTC
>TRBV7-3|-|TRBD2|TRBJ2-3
CASSPGTSGRSTDTQYF
TGTGCCAGCAGCCCGGGGACTAGCGGGAGGTCTACAGATACGCAGTATTTT
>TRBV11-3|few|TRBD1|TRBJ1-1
CASRGRTGVWDTEAFF
TGTGCCAGCAGGGGGCGCACAGGGGTCTGGGACACTGAAGCTTTCTTT
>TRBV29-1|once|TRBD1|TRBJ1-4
CSAGTANEKLFF
TGCAGCGCCGGGACAGCTAATGAAAAACTGTTTTTT
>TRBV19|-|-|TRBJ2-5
CASTLGTSFQETQYF
TGTGCCAGTACCCTCGGGACAAGTTTTCAAGAGACCCAGTACTTC
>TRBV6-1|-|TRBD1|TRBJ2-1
CASSEFPTGLYNEQFF
TGTGCCAGCAGTGAATTCCCGACAGGGTTATACAATGAGCAGTTCTTC
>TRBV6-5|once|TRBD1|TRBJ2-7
CASGRSGQGAYEQYF
TGTGCCAGCGGAAGATCGGGACAGGGGGCCTACGAGCAGTACTTC
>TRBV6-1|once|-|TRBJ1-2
CASSEATQVYGYTF
TGTGCCAGCAGTGAAGCGACCCAGGTCTATGGCTACACCTTC
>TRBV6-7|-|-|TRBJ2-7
CASPQKGYSYEQYF
TGTGCCAGCCCACAGAAGGGGTACTCCTACGAGCAGTACTTC
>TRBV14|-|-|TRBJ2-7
CASSHLGPGRDSKNYEQYF
TGTGCCAGCAGCCACTTGGGACCTGGCCGGGACTCAAAAAACTACGAGCAGTACTTC
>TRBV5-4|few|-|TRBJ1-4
CASSFDQGNGEKLFF
TGTGCCAGCAGCTTTGATCAGGGGAATGGAGAAAAACTGTTTTTT
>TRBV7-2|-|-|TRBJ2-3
CASRIGGAKDTQYF
TGTGCCAGCAGAATAGGAGGGGCAAAAGATACGCAGTATTTT
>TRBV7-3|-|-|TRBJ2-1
CASSLTQANEQFF
TGTGCCAGCAGCTTAACGCAAGCAAATGAGCAGTTCTTC
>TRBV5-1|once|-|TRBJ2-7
CVSSLVGAYEQYF
TGCGTCAGCAGCTTGGTCGGCGCCTACGAGCAGTACTTC
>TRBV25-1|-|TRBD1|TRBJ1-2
CASSDPGTGEYGYTF
TGTGCCAGCAGTGACCCCGGGACAGGGGAATATGGCTACACCTTC
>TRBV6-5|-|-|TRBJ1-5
CASSRTADQPQHF
TGTGCCAGCAGTCGGACAGCGGATCAGCCCCAGCATTTT
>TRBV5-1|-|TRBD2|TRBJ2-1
CASSPGTSGNNEQFF
TGCGCCAGCAGCCCTGGGACTAGCGGGAACAATGAGCAGTTCTTC
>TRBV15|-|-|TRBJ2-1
CATSRGLGAGGEQFF
TGTGCCACCAGCAGAGGGTTAGGGGCCGGGGGTGAGCAGTTCTTC
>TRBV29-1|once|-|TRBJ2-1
CSVASGVYNEQFF
TGCAGCGTTGCATCGGGAGTGTACAATGAGCAGTTCTTC
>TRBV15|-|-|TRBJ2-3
CATSRDIEDTQYF
TGTGCCACCAGCAGAGATATTGAAGATACGCAGTATTTT
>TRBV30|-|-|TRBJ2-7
CAWSGVGYEQYF
TGTGCCTGGAGTGGAGTTGGGTACGAGCAGTACTTC
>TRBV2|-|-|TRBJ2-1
CAAGQSSYNEQFF
TGTGCCGCGGGGCAGAGCTCCTACAATGAGCAGTTCTTC
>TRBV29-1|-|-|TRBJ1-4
CSGRGQGEKLFF
TGCAGCGGCAGGGGACAAGGAGAAAAACTGTTTTTT
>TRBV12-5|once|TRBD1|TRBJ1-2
CASGLPRQGVVNYGYTF
TGTGCTAGTGGTTTGCCCCGACAGGGGGTGGTTAACTATGGCTACACCTTC
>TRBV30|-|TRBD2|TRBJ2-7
CAWSVFVAGALEQYF
TGTGCCTGGAGTGTATTCGTAGCGGGGGCCCTGGAGCAGTACTTC
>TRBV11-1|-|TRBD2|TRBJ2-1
CASSLARHSGRGYNEQFF
TGTGCCAGCAGCTTGGCGCGTCATAGCGGGAGGGGGTACAATGAGCAGTTCTTC
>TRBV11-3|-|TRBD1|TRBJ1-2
CASSSDRVRDYGYTF
TGTGCCAGCAGTTCGGACAGGGTACGAGACTATGGCTACACCTTC
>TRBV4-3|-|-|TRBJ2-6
CASSQVYGGSGANVLTF
TGCGCCAGCAGCCAAGTCTATGGGGGAAGTGGGGCCAACGTCCTGACTTTC
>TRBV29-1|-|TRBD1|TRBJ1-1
CSVEDHRGRTEAFF
TGCAGCGTTGAAGATCACAGGGGGCGGACTGAAGCTTTCTTT
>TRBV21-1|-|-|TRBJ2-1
CASIPREAWTSGGNEQFF
TGTGCCAGCATCCCCAGAGAGGCATGGACTAGCGGGGGAAATGAGCAGTTCTTC
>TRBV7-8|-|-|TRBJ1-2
CASSLFIGWSNYGYTF
TGTGCCAGCAGCTTGTTTATAGGCTGGTCTAACTATGGCTACACCTTC
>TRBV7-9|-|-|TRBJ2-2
CASSLSTITGELFF
TGTGCCAGCAGCCTATCGACCATCACCGGGGAGCTGTTTTTT
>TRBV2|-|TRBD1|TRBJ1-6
CASSRDSVSPLHF
TGTGCCAGCAGTCGGGACAGTGTTTCACCCCTCCACTTT
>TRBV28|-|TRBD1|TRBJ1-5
CATKVYLPRQGAGNQPQHF
TGTGCCACCAAAGTTTATTTACCTCGACAGGGGGCAGGGAATCAGCCCCAGCATTTT
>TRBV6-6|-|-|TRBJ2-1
CASTDRREEQFF
TGTGCCAGCACCGACCGGAGAGAAGAGCAGTTCTTC
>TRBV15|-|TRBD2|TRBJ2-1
CATSRGASGSRDEQFF
TGTGCCACCAGCAGAGGGGCTAGCGGGAGTCGAGATGAGCAGTTCTTC
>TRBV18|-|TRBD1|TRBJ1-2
CASSPQTGGQGYTF
TGTGCCAGCTCACCCCAGACAGGGGGCCAGGGCTACACCTTC
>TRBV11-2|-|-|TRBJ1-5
CASSLDGKVEQPQHF
TGTGCCAGCAGCTTAGACGGTAAAGTGGAACAGCCCCAGCATTTT
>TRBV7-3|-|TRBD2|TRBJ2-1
CASTQGTSGSTNRNEQFF
TGTGCCAGCACCCAGGGGACTAGCGGGAGCACTAATAGAAATGAGCAGTTCTTC
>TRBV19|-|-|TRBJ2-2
CASSIVPNTGELFF
TGTGCCAGTAGTATAGTACCGAACACCGGGGAGCTGTTTTTT
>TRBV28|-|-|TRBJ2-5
CASSPGHGPVAQYF
TGTGCCAGCAGTCCGGGACATGGACCCGTGGCCCAGTACTTC
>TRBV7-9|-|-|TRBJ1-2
CASSLRQDGYTF
TGTGCCAGCAGCCTACGACAGGATGGCTACACCTTC
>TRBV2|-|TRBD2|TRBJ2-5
CASQVTVLAGGQETQYF
TGTGCCAGCCAAGTGACAGTTCTAGCGGGGGGCCAAGAGACCCAGTACTTC
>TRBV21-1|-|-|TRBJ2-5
CASSAGLRGEQETQYF
TGTGCCAGCAGCGCAGGACTCCGCGGGGAGCAAGAGACCCAGTACTTC
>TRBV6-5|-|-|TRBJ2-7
CASSLQGSRYEQYF
TGTGCCAGCAGTTTACAGGGAAGTAGGTACGAGCAGTACTTC
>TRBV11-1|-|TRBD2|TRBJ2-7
CASSFPGLAGGPAYEQYF
TGTGCCAGCAGCTTTCCGGGACTAGCGGGAGGCCCCGCCTACGAGCAGTACTTC
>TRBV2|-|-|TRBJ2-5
CASSEEGVGTQYF
TGTGCCAGCAGTGAAGAAGGGGTCGGGACCCAGTACTTC